This TCR beta chain was captured in a study of T cell responses to AZD1222 COVID-19 vaccine. Using immunoSEQ multiplex PCR, the repertoire was profiled, and TCRdb retains in-frame clones only, with some absent. This table holds about 85,000 clones, 80% to 90% found once. The source of this sequence is an adult in good health. The sample was peripheral blood, taken on day 0 of AZD1222 vaccination.

As DNA, the CDR3 is TGCGCCAGCAGCCTTACTATTCCCACCTACGAGCAGTACTTC. Its protein product is CASSLTIPTYEQYF. The chain combines TRBV4-1 with TRBJ2-7; D gene ambiguous. V was pared by 4 bases and J by 2 bases, with 12 bases between. CDR1 and CDR2 (germline): MGHRA, YSYEKL. CDR3 length: 14 residues.